The TCR beta chain described here comes from a study of blood T cell repertoires in COVID-19. Study overall: T cells, B-cell-depleted T cells, or PBMCs supplied cDNA or gDNA.

The count of this clone is one. CDR1 and CDR2 (germline): MDHEN, SYDVKM. The CDR3 covers 13 residues. Trimming removed 8 bases at V and 2 bases at J, with 11 bases between. Source study methods: Amplification with reference gene primers provided the estimates of nucleated cell counts. Libraries were prepared by immunoSEQ multiplex PCR; TCRdb keeps only in-frame clonotypes and omits some of them. V, J and clone size derive from that table, while D and trimming were established from the DNA sequence. Of around 150,000 clones in the sample, more than 75% were seen once. The rearrangement links TRBV28 to TRBJ2-3, with D possibly TRBD1 on 6 matching bases. The source is a man in his sixties or seventies with acute or convalescent COVID-19. Sequencing was performed on peripheral blood. In nucleotides, the CDR3 is TGTGCCAGCGGCAGGGACAACACAGATACGCAGTATTTT. The encoded protein is CASGRDNTDTQYF.